This T cell receptor beta chain emerged from a study of pediatric ulcerative colitis. This clone was recorded a few times. The same CDR3 is also encoded by other DNA sequences in this sample. The germline V gene encodes CDR1 SGHRS and CDR2 YFSETQ. The V and J ends lost 0 bases and 3 bases respectively, with 9 bases between them. CDR3 size: 14 residues. Sequencing depth was up to 500,000 reads per sample. Here immunoSEQ multiplex PCR was the method, and the copy in TCRdb shows in-frame clones only, minus some. Of under 20,000 clones listed, less than 85% are singletons. One to two pinch biopsies were taken from the rectum during colonoscopy.

The sequence came from a boy aged 10-17 years with moderate ulcerative colitis. Input material: gut tissue. The chain carries TRBV5-1 and TRBJ1-1; D is possibly TRBD1 (5 bases). The CDR3 coding sequence is TGCGCCAGCAGCTTGGCCGGGGGATACACTGAAGCTTTCTTT. This encodes CASSLAGGYTEAFF. Variable domain in full (rest from reference TRBV5-1 and TRBJ1-1): KAGVTQTPRYLIKTRGQQVTLSCSPISGHRSVSWYQQTPGQGLQFLFEYFSETQRNKGNFPGRFSGRQFSNSRSEMNVSTLELGDSALYLCASSLAGGYTEAFFGQGTRLTVV.